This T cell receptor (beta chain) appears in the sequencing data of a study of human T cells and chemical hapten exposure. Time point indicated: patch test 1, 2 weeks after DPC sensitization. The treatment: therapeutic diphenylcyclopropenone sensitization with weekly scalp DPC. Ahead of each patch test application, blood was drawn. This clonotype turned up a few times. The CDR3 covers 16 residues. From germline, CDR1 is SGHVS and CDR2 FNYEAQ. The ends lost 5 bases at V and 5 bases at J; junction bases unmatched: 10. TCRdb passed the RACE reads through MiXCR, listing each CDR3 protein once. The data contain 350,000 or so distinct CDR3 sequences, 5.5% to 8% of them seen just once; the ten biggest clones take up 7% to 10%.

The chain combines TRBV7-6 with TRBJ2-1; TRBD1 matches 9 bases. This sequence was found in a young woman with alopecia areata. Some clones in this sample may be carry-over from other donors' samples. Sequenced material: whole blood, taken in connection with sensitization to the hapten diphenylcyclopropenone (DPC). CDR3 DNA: TGTGCCAGCAGCATACAGGGGGCGGGGAACCACAATGAGCAGTTCTTC. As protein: CASSIQGAGNHNEQFF. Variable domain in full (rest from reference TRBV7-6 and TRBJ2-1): GAGVSQSPRYKVTKRGQDVALRCDPISGHVSLYWYRQALGQGPEFLTYFNYEAQQDKSGLPNDRFSAERPEGSISTLTIQRTEQRDSAMYRCASSIQGAGNHNEQFFGPGTRLTVL.